The 13 T cell receptor beta chains below come from one sample, sequenced in a study of blood T cells in healthy people across ages. A second PCR, run for roughly 7 to 12 cycles, used a sample-barcoded 5' primer plus a J-beta primer mix. One entry per CDR3 protein, called by TCRdb with MiXCR from the 5' RACE reads. There are 800,000 to 950,000 distinct CDR3 sequences in the sample; roughly 43% occur only once, and around an eighth lies in the top ten. The sample comprised blood. All receptors come from a man aged 30-40 years in good health.

V gene TRBV6-2 or TRBV6-3 combines with J gene TRBJ2-3; no definite D call. Germline CDR1 is MNHEY and CDR2 is SVGEGT. The ends were cut back, 2 bases at V and 0 bases at J, with 9 bases in the middle. The CDR3 has 15 residues. This chain's CDR3 is CASSYAEISTDTQYF. The CDR3 DNA reads TGTGCCAGCAGTTACGCGGAAATTAGCACAGATACGCAGTATTTT.

The chain joins TRBV3-1 to TRBJ2-3, with D possibly being TRBD1 (5 bases). Trimming left V 4 bases short and J 2 bases short, with 10 bases between. This CDR3 has 14 amino acids. CDR1 is LGHDT, CDR2 YNNKEL, per germline (reference sequence). DNA of the CDR3: TGTGCCAGCAGCCGAAGACAGTTCACAGATACGCAGTATTTT. Translation gives CASSRRQFTDTQYF.

The chain joins TRBV7-2 to TRBJ2-4; TRBD2 matches at 7 bases. With V trimmed by 5 bases and J by 7 bases, 8 bases remained unmatched. The V gene's germline CDR1 is SGHTA and CDR2 FQGNSA. The CDR3 consists of 14 residues. For the CDR3, the DNA is TGTGCCAGCAGCCAAGGCGGGGGATACAACATTCAGTACTTC. Residues: CASSQGGGYNIQYF.

There are a few counts of this clonotype. A much larger clone is a single base away; this may be a read error. The rearrangement uses TRBV6-4 and TRBJ2-3; maybe TRBD2 (5 bases). Germline V gene data show CDR1 as MRHNA and CDR2 as SNTAGT. CDR3 length: 14 amino acids. V was trimmed by 2 bases and J by 4 bases, leaving 10 bases between them. The CDR3 nucleotides are TGTGCCAGCAGTGACGCGGCGGGCTCAGATACGCAGTATTTT. Amino acids: CASSDAAGSDTQYF.

This chain links TRBV5-1 with TRBJ1-5, with D uncertain. Trimming pared 5 bases from V and 3 bases from J, leaving 15 bases between. Germline CDR1 reads SGHRS; CDR2 reads YFSETQ. This CDR3 region has 15 residues. CDR3 loop: CASSEGKGVNQPQHF. As DNA, the CDR3 is TGCGCCAGCAGTGAGGGAAAGGGTGTCAATCAGCCCCAGCATTTT.

The chain combines TRBV3-1 with TRBJ2-5; D gene uncertain. Trimming left V 6 bases short and J 0 bases short, with 14 bases between. This CDR3 has 15 residues. Germline CDR1 reads LGHDT; CDR2 reads YNNKEL (reference sequence). This chain's CDR3 is CASSQKEVYQETQYF. Written as DNA, the CDR3 is TGTGCCAGCAGTCAAAAAGAGGTCTACCAAGAGACCCAGTACTTC.

This clonotype has ten or more counts. The chain joins TRBV10-3 to TRBJ2-5, with 13 bases that match TRBD2. Germline CDR1 ENHRY, CDR2 SYGVKD. Losses at the gene ends were 6 bases for V and 0 bases for J; bases not matched to a gene: 1. There are 15 residues in the CDR3. The CDR3 nucleotides are TGTGCCATCAGGGGGACTAGCGGGGACCAAGAGACCCAGTACTTC. It codes for CAIRGTSGDQETQYF.

The chain is built from TRBV20-1 and TRBJ2-3; 8 bases are a match to TRBD2. CDR3 length equals 14 residues. The junction had 5 bases not matched to a gene; V was cut back by 1 base and J by 5 bases. Germline V gene lookup returns CDR1 DFQATT and CDR2 SNEGSKA (reference sequence). The CDR3 protein is CSARAQRGRDTQYF. The CDR3 region has the DNA TGCAGTGCTAGAGCCCAGCGGGGGAGAGATACGCAGTATTTT.

The CDR3 DNA reads as TGTGCCAGCAGTCAGGGACTAGCGGGGGGTCGAGAGCAGTACTTC. It is translated as CASSQGLAGGREQYF. V gene TRBV6-2 or TRBV6-3 combines with J gene TRBJ2-5, with 15 bases fitting TRBD2. CDR1 and CDR2 (germline): MNHEY, SVGEGT. Trimming at V came to 5 bases and at J to 11 bases, leaving 9 bases not matched to a gene. CDR3 length: 15 residues.

V and J are TRBV6-1 and TRBJ2-1, with TRBD1 identical over 10 bases. The CDR3 contains 20 residues. Trimming at V came to 5 bases and at J to 0 bases, leaving 16 bases not matched to a gene. The germline V gene has CDR1 MNHNS and CDR2 SASEGT. DNA of the CDR3: TGTGCCAGCAGTCCCCCTCCGGGACAGGGGTTCTATATCTCCTACAATGAGCAGTTCTTC. Protein sequence: CASSPPPGQGFYISYNEQFF.

This clonotype was found a few times. This chain uses TRBV7-2 with TRBJ2-3, with TRBD1 matching 8 bases. V lost 2 bases and J lost 5; bases outside the gene matches: 3. Germline V lookup: CDR1 SGHTA, CDR2 FQGNSA. The CDR3 is 14 amino acids. The CDR3 protein is CASSLLQGGDTQYF. In DNA form, the CDR3 reads TGTGCCAGCAGCTTACTACAGGGGGGAGATACGCAGTATTTT.

The V and J genes are TRBV24-1 and TRBJ2-1, with 10 bases identical to TRBD2. This CDR3 is 16 amino acids long. The trim removed 7 bases at V and 2 bases at J, leaving 7 bases unmatched. Germline V lookup: CDR1 KGHDR, CDR2 SFDVKD. In DNA, the CDR3 is TGTGCCACCAGCACCACTACTAGCGGGGCCTACAATGAGCAGTTCTTC. Amino acids: CATSTTTSGAYNEQFF.

The chain has TRBV28 and TRBJ2-7; 9 positions match TRBD2. In germline, CDR1 is MDHEN, CDR2 SYDVKM. The CDR3 length is 16 residues. Trimming removed 7 bases from V and 2 bases from J; junction bases left unmatched: 12. The CDR3 reads CASTPSGLAGTYEQYF. The CDR3 DNA follows: TGTGCCAGCACCCCTTCTGGGCTAGCGGGGACCTACGAGCAGTACTTC. Supplemented by reference TRBV28 and TRBJ2-7, the full variable domain reads DVKVTQSSRYLVKRTGEKVFLECVQDMDHENMFWYRQDPGLGLRLIYFSYDVKMKEKGDIPEGYSVSREKKERFSLILESASTNQTSMYLCASTPSGLAGTYEQYFGPGTRLTVT.